Given below is one TCR beta chain in context. No antigen is known for it. The data originate from a study of cytomegalovirus exposure and HLA in healthy donors. Germline CDR1 MGHRA, CDR2 YSYEKL. The CDR3 covers 16 residues. Germline trimming cut 1 base from V and 3 bases from J; bases unmatched to any gene: 5. The PCR was carried out with 60 Vbeta primers and 13 Jbeta primers. Profiling relied on immunoSEQ multiplex PCR, and the TCRdb table lists in-frame clones only, not all of them. The sample has approximately 140,000 clones, roughly four fifths seen once. Study-level points and caveats: Later analysis placed DRB1 highest and HLA-C lowest in TCR association rates, which differed by HLA locus. Later analysis suggested links between common viral pathogens and several top significant clusters.

The chain has TRBV4-1 and TRBJ2-7; 11 positions agree with TRBD2. This TCR was recovered from a male donor in good health and CMV-seronegative. The sequencing input was PBMCs. This CDR3 reads CASSQALGTSGYEQYF. The CDR3, as DNA: TGCGCCAGCAGCCAAGCATTAGGGACTAGCGGCTACGAGCAGTACTTC.